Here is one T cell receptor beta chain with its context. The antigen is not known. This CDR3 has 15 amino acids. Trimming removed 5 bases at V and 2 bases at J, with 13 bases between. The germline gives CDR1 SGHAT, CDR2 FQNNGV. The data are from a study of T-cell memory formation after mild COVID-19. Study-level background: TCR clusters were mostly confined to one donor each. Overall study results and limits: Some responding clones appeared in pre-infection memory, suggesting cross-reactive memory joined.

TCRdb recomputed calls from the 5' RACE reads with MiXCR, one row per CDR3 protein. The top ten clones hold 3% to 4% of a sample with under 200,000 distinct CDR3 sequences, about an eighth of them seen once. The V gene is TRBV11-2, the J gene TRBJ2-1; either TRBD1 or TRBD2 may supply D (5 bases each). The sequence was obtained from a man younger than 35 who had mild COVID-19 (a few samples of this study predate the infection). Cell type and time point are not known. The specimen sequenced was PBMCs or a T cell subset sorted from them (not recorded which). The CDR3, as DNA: TGTGCCAGCAGCGACTATGGGGGTACCTACAATGAGCAGTTCTTC. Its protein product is CASSDYGGTYNEQFF.